The entry below gives a single TCR beta chain sequence along with its context. This entry is derived from a study of OX40 agonist ivuxolimab in advanced cancers. Sequencing was performed with immunoSEQ multiplex PCR; in TCRdb, only in-frame clones are kept and a portion is missing. The sample gives roughly 87,000 clones, just over 90% of which show up once; about 0.7% is in the top ten. Germline V gene data show CDR1 as SGHTA and CDR2 as FQGNSA. Trimming shortened V by 2 bases and J by 0 bases, and 8 bases separated the two germline ends. The CDR3 length is 14 residues. This TCR derives from an adult with an advanced solid tumor such as melanoma, head and neck, liver or kidney cancer. The V and J genes are TRBV7-2 and TRBJ2-7; possible D gene TRBD2, 6 bases. Sequenced here: CD4+ or CD8+ T cells sorted from blood, sampled in a trial of the OX40 agonist ivuxolimab. The CDR3 spells CASSLLEGSYEQYF. The CDR3 bases are TGTGCCAGCAGCTTATTGGAGGGCTCCTACGAGCAGTACTTC. Based on the CDR3 plus reference TRBV7-2 and TRBJ2-7, the full variable domain is GAGVSQSPSNKVTEKGKDVELRCDPISGHTALYWYRQSLGQGLEFLIYFQGNSAPDKSGLPSDRFSAERTGGSVSTLTIQRTQQEDSAVYLCASSLLEGSYEQYFGPGTRLTVT.